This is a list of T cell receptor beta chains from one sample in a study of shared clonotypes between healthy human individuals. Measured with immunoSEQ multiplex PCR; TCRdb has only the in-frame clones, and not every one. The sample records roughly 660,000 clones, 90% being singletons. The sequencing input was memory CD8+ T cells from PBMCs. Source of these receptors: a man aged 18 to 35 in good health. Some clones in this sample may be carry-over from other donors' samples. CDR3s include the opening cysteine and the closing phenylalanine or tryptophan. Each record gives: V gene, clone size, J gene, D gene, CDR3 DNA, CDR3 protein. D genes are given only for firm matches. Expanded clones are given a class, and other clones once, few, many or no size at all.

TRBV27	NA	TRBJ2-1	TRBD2	TGTGCCAGCAGTCCCGGGACTAGCGTTTCTTCCTACAATGAGCAGTTCTTC	CASSPGTSVSSYNEQFF
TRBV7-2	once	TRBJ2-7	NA	TGTGCCAGCAGCCCTTACGGGGGCGGTGGTTACGAGCAGTACTTC	CASSPYGGGGYEQYF
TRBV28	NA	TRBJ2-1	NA	TGTGCCAGCAGTTACCATACTAGAGTTGAGCAGTTCTTC	CASSYHTRVEQFF
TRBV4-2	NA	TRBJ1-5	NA	TGTGCCAGCAGCCAAGATCAAGGCCAGCCCCAGCATTTT	CASSQDQGQPQHF
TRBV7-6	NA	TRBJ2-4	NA	TGTGCCAGCAGCCCGCGGACCTCAGACATTCAGTACTTC	CASSPRTSDIQYF
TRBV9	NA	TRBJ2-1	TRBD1	TGTGCCAGCAGCCCCGGCAGGGGGCAACACTACAATGAGCAGTTCTTC	CASSPGRGQHYNEQFF
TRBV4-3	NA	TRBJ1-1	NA	TGCGCCAGCAGCCAAGATCGGTTCTCTGAAGCTTTCTTT	CASSQDRFSEAFF
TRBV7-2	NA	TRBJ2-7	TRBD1	TGTGCCAGCAGCGAACAGGGGGACCACGAGCAGTACTTC	CASSEQGDHEQYF
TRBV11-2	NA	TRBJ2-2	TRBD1	TGTGCCAGCAGCTTACACGCCGGGACAGGGGCCGGGGAGCTGTTTTTT	CASSLHAGTGAGELFF
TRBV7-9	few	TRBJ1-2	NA	TGTGCCAGCAGCCCTGTCCTACACTATGGCTACACCTTC	CASSPVLHYGYTF
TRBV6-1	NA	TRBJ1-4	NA	TGTGCCAGCAGTGATTTAATAAGATCAACTAATGAAAAACTGTTTTTT	CASSDLIRSTNEKLFF
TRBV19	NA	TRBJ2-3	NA	TGTGCCAGTAGTATGAGGACCACAGATACGCAGTATTTT	CASSMRTTDTQYF
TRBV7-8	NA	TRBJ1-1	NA	TGTGCCAGCAGCATATACAGGGAGGGGAACACTGAAGCTTTCTTT	CASSIYREGNTEAFF
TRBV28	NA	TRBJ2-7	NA	TGTGCCAGCAGTTTAGAGTTACACTACGAGCAGTACTTC	CASSLELHYEQYF
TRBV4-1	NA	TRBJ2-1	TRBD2	TGCGCCAGCAGCCAACACCTAACGGCGAGCGGGAGCATTGAGCAGTTCTTC	CASSQHLTASGSIEQFF
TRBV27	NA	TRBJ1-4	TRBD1	TGTGCCAGCAGTTTATGGGGCCCCGGGACAGTGGGGGAAAAACTGTTTTTT	CASSLWGPGTVGEKLFF
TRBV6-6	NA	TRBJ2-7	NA	TGTGCCAGCAGCGTTCGGGAGTTGGGGTACGAGCAGTACTTC	CASSVRELGYEQYF
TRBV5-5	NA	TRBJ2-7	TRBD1	TGTGCCAGCAGCTTGGGAAGGACAGGGGGCAACGAGCAGTACTTC	CASSLGRTGGNEQYF
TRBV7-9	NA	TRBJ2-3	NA	TGTGCCAGCAGCTTAGGCCCGGGAAGCACAGATACGCAGTATTTT	CASSLGPGSTDTQYF
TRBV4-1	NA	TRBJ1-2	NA	TGCGCCAGCAGCCAAGTGGGTGGCGGACCTAACTATGGCTACACCTTC	CASSQVGGGPNYGYTF
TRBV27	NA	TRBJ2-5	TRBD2	TGTGCCAGCAGTTTGATTGGGACTAGCGGCCCTACTGAGACCCAGTACTTC	CASSLIGTSGPTETQYF
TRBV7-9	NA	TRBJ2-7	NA	TGTGCCAGCAGCTTAGGGGGACCGGAAACCTACGAGCAGTACTTC	CASSLGGPETYEQYF
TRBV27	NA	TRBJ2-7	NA	TGTGCCAGCAACAGTGGGACCTACGAGCAGTACTTC	CASNSGTYEQYF
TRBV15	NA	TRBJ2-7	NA	TGTGCCACCAGCAGCCACGGGGGTAGCTCCTACGAGCAGTACTTC	CATSSHGGSSYEQYF
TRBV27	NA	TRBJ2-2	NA	TGTGCCAGCAGTATGGGACTTAACACCGGGGAGCTGTTTTTT	CASSMGLNTGELFF
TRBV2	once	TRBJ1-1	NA	TGTGCCAGCAAACATGACGGACTAACTGGCACTGAAGCTTTCTTT	CASKHDGLTGTEAFF
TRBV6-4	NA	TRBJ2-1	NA	TGTGCCAGCAGTGACTCGACGTCTTACTCCTACAATGAGCAGTTCTTC	CASSDSTSYSYNEQFF
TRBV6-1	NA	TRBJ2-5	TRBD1	TGTGCCAGCAGTGAATGGGACAGGGGACCCCAAAAGTACTTC	CASSEWDRGPQKYF
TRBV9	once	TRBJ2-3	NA	TGTGCCAGCAGCGTAGCTAGGAACCACCAATTCACAGATACGCAGTATTTT	CASSVARNHQFTDTQYF
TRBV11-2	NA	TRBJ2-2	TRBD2	TGTGCCAGCAGCCCTTCGACTAGCCAGAACACCGGGGAGCTGTTTTTT	CASSPSTSQNTGELFF
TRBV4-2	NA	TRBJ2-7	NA	TGTGCCAGCAGCCAAGAGGATGGCGAGAGCTCCTACGAGCAGTACTTC	CASSQEDGESSYEQYF
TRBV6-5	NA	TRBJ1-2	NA	TGTGCCAGCAGTTACGCCGACAGACAGTATGGCTACACCTTC	CASSYADRQYGYTF
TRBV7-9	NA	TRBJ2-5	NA	TGTGCCAGCAGCTTAGATTGGGGCAGGGCTGGGGAGCAGTACTTC	CASSLDWGRAGEQYF
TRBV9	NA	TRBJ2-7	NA	TGTGCCAGCAGCGCTGCGGGGGCCCATTCCTACGAGCAGTACTTC	CASSAAGAHSYEQYF
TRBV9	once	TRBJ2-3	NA	TGTGCCAGCGCCGCGGGAGATACGCAGTATTTT	CASAAGDTQYF
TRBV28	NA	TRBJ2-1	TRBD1	TGTGCCAGCAGTTCGGACAGGGAGCGCTCCTACAATGAGCAGTTCTTC	CASSSDRERSYNEQFF
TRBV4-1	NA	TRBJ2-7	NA	TGCGCCAGCAGCCAAGTAGTCGGGGCTCCCTACGAGCAGTACTTC	CASSQVVGAPYEQYF